One and the same sample provided the 28 T cell receptor beta chains below, sequenced in a study of cytomegalovirus exposure and HLA in healthy donors. Amplification used 60 Vbeta primers and 13 Jbeta primers. The method was immunoSEQ multiplex PCR; TCRdb's version includes in-frame clones alone and lacks a portion of them. The repertoire holds roughly 88,000 clones, with around 80% as singletons. Source material: PBMCs. The receptors come from a man under 40 in good health and CMV-seropositive.

This chain uses TRBV7-9 with TRBJ2-4, with D perhaps TRBD2 (7 bases). This CDR3 comprises 14 residues. Germline CDR1 reads SEHNR; CDR2 reads FQNEAQ (reference sequence). The V gene lost 2 bases and the J gene lost 5 bases, with 10 bases spanning the gap. CDR3 amino acids: CASSLIGGENIQYF. The CDR3 DNA reads as TGTGCCAGCAGCTTAATAGGGGGGGAAAACATTCAGTACTTC.

This clone was found once. V and J are TRBV28 and TRBJ2-3; D possibly corresponds to TRBD2 (6 bases). V lost 6 bases and J lost 4, with 8 bases in between. Germline-derived CDR1 and CDR2 are MDHEN and SYDVKM. The CDR3 covers 12 residues. The CDR3 loop is CASSGSPDTQYF. The CDR3 DNA follows: TGTGCCAGCAGCGGGAGCCCAGATACGCAGTATTTT.

The rearrangement joins TRBV5-8 to TRBJ1-6; tentatively, D is TRBD1 (5 bases). Looked up from germline, CDR1 is SGHTS and CDR2 is YDEGEE. V shed 2 bases and J shed 8 bases, with 17 bases lying between them. The CDR3 contains 16 residues. The CDR3 is CASSLGPWGRDSPLHF. The DNA for the CDR3 is TGTGCCAGCAGCTTAGGTCCATGGGGCCGCGATTCACCCCTCCACTTT.

The CDR3 here is CATSRGRETGSYEQYF. The CDR3, as DNA: TGTGCCACCAGCAGAGGCCGGGAGACTGGCTCCTACGAGCAGTACTTC. The genes are TRBV15 and TRBJ2-7; a weak D match, TRBD2 (6 bases). CDR1 is LNHNV and CDR2 is YYDKDF in the germline V gene (reference sequence). The CDR3 loop spans 16 amino acids. Trimming took off 1 base at V and 0 bases at J, with 13 bases between the two ends.

V is TRBV29-1 and J is TRBJ1-2; possibly TRBD1 for D (5 bases). CDR1 is SQVTM, CDR2 ANQGSEA, per germline. CDR3 length: 13 amino acids. Trimming took 6 bases from V and 0 from J, leaving 11 bases between them. The CDR3 bases are TGCAGCGTCCGACAGCAATCTAACTATGGCTACACCTTC. Translating gives CSVRQQSNYGYTF.

The chain recombines TRBV5-1 with TRBJ1-4; 8 bases align to TRBD1. Germline loops: CDR1 SGHRS, CDR2 YFSETQ. The CDR3 has 15 residues. V lost 4 bases and J lost 7; bases outside the gene matches: 9. The CDR3 here is CASSVGQAGGEKLFF. Written as DNA, the CDR3 is TGCGCCAGCAGCGTGGGACAGGCGGGGGGTGAAAAACTGTTTTTT.

The chain couples TRBV7-3 to TRBJ1-1, with 7 bases aligning to TRBD1. Per the germline V gene, CDR1 is SGHTA and CDR2 is FQGTGA. Losses at the gene ends were 5 bases for V and 5 bases for J; bases not matched to a gene: 5. This CDR3 contains 13 residues. The CDR3 is CASSTQGRTEAFF. CDR3 in DNA: TGTGCCAGCAGCACACAGGGGCGGACTGAAGCTTTCTTT.

The chain links TRBV19 to TRBJ1-1, with 7 nucleotides matching TRBD1. CDR1 is LNHDA and CDR2 is SQIVND in the germline V gene (reference sequence). The J segment lost 4 bases and the V segment lost 1 base, leaving 9 bases of the junction unmatched. The CDR3 is 16 residues long. CDR3 sequence: CASSIVFEGAVTEAFF. The CDR3 DNA follows: TGTGCCAGTAGTATAGTCTTCGAGGGGGCCGTCACTGAAGCTTTCTTT.

This chain joins TRBV5-1 and TRBJ2-1, with TRBD1 identical over 8 bases. CDR1 SGHRS and CDR2 YFSETQ come from the germline V gene. V trimming: 6 bases; J trimming: 8 bases; junction bases outside the gene matches: 19. This CDR3 spans 17 amino acids. The CDR3: CASNQGAGEVQYDEQFF. CDR3 nucleotides: TGCGCCAGCAACCAGGGGGCCGGGGAAGTTCAGTACGATGAGCAGTTCTTC.

For the CDR3, the DNA is TGTGCCAGTAGTCTCCTCCTCGTGGATACGCAGTATTTT. Amino acid sequence: CASSLLLVDTQYF. The J gene is TRBJ2-3, the V gene TRBV19; D uncertain. Germline V gene sequence: CDR1 LNHDA, CDR2 SQIVND (reference sequence). V was shortened by 5 bases and J by 6 bases, with 12 bases between the two germline ends. The CDR3 is made up of 13 amino acids.

The gene calls are TRBV5-8 and TRBJ1-6, with 7 positions matching TRBD1. The length of the CDR3 is 15 residues. Germline CDR1 reads SGHTS; CDR2 reads YDEGEE. V shed 0 bases, J shed 9 bases, and the junction held 6 bases outside the gene matches. CDR3: CASSLADREISPLHF. The CDR3 nucleotides read TGTGCCAGCAGCTTGGCAGACAGGGAAATTTCACCCCTCCACTTT.

V is TRBV7-2 and J is TRBJ1-5; possible D gene TRBD1, 5 bases. CDR1 SGHTA and CDR2 FQGNSA come from the germline V gene. Trimming removed 1 base from V and 4 bases from J, with 11 bases in between. The CDR3 totals 15 residues. CDR3 sequence (DNA): TGTGCCAGCAGCTTAGACGTAGGGGCAAATCAGCCCCAGCATTTT. This sequence encodes CASSLDVGANQPQHF.

The V gene is TRBV10-3, the J gene TRBJ1-2; D perhaps matches TRBD1 (5 bases). The CDR3 has 17 residues. The ends were cut back, 2 bases at V and 3 bases at J, with 19 bases in the middle. Germline V gives CDR1 ENHRY, CDR2 SYGVKD. CDR3 sequence (DNA): TGTGCCATCAGTGAGCCGGGTTTAACAGGCCGGGACTATGGCTACACCTTC. Translated: CAISEPGLTGRDYGYTF.

The chain joins TRBV4-1 to TRBJ2-7, with a possible D match to TRBD2 (5 bases). Trimming removed 4 bases at V and 7 bases at J, with 14 bases between. Germline-derived CDR1 and CDR2 are MGHRA and YSYEKL. The CDR3 contains 13 residues. CDR3 sequence (DNA): TGCGCCAGCAGCCTCCCATCGGGGTATGAGCAGTACTTC. Amino acids: CASSLPSGYEQYF.

The chain combines TRBV4-1 with TRBJ1-5; maybe TRBD1 (6 bases). Trimming removed 4 bases from V and 0 bases from J, with 10 bases in between. Germline-derived CDR1 and CDR2 are MGHRA and YSYEKL. This CDR3 is 15 amino acids long. The CDR3 loop is CASSRTVNSNQPQHF. CDR3 bases: TGCGCCAGCAGCCGGACAGTAAATAGCAATCAGCCCCAGCATTTT.

The chain uses TRBV6-1 and TRBJ2-1, with 7 bases lining up with TRBD1. Germline V gives CDR1 MNHNS, CDR2 SASEGT. The V and J ends lost 7 bases and 2 bases, in that order; junction bases with no gene match: 2. The CDR3 contains 13 residues. The CDR3 loop is CASKGQPYNEQFF. As DNA, the CDR3 is TGTGCCAGCAAGGGACAGCCCTACAATGAGCAGTTCTTC.

This sequence joins TRBV11-2 and TRBJ1-6; D unclear. V was pared by 5 bases and J by 3 bases, with 11 bases between. This CDR3 contains 15 residues. Looked up from germline, CDR1 is SGHAT and CDR2 is FQNNGV. CDR3 DNA: TGTGCCAGCAGCGTTACCGGGAGCTATAATTCACCCCTCCACTTT. It specifies CASSVTGSYNSPLHF.

The chain carries TRBV6-5 and TRBJ2-5; 7 bases agree with TRBD1. The CDR3 spans 15 residues. The germline gives CDR1 MNHEY, CDR2 SVGAGI. V was pared by 5 bases and J by 2 bases, with 8 bases of the junction left unmatched. As DNA, the CDR3 is TGTGCCAGCAGTCCCGGGACAGTGGTTCAAGAGACCCAGTACTTC. It translates to CASSPGTVVQETQYF.

This chain links TRBV19 with TRBJ1-4, with 8 positions matching TRBD1. CDR3 size: 16 residues. Germline V gene data show CDR1 as LNHDA and CDR2 as SQIVND (reference sequence). After removal of 6 bases from V and 4 bases from J, the junction contained 10 bases not matched to a gene. CDR3 loop: CASSPTGQGYNEKLFF. Written as DNA, the CDR3 is TGTGCCAGTAGCCCGACAGGACAGGGCTATAATGAAAAACTGTTTTTT. The full variable domain, its missing parts supplied by reference TRBV19 and TRBJ1-4, is DGGITQSPKYLFRKEGQNVTLSCEQNLNHDAMYWYRQDPGQGLRLIYYSQIVNDFQKGDIAEGYSVSREKKESFPLTVTSAQKNPTAFYLCASSPTGQGYNEKLFFGSGTQLSVL.

A few counts support this clone. The genes are TRBV4-1 and TRBJ1-4; 7 bases line up with TRBD1. The CDR3 is 14 amino acids. Germline V lookup: CDR1 MGHRA, CDR2 YSYEKL. Trimming removed 9 bases from V and 8 bases from J; junction bases left unmatched: 12. CDR3 sequence: CASLRQGVEEKLFF. The CDR3 DNA reads TGCGCCAGTCTTCGGCAGGGGGTCGAGGAAAAACTGTTTTTT.

The chain has TRBV6-6 and TRBJ2-5, with 11 nucleotides matching TRBD1. The end of the DNA aligns better with TRBJ2-7, so the J call may be wrong. From germline, CDR1 is MNHNY and CDR2 SVGAGI (reference sequence). CDR3 length equals 15 residues. Here the CDR3 reads CASSFSGTGGYEQYF. For the CDR3, the DNA is TGTGCCAGCAGTTTTTCCGGGACAGGGGGCTACGAGCAGTACTTC.

J is TRBJ2-4 and V is TRBV6-5, with D uncertain. With 3 bases removed from V and 3 bases from J, the gap between germline ends came to 15 bases. CDR3 length equals 16 residues. Germline CDR1 is MNHEY and CDR2 is SVGAGI. The CDR3 nucleotides read TGTGCCAGCAGTTATAACCGAGACACCCTCAAAAACATTCAGTACTTC. Translated: CASSYNRDTLKNIQYF.

CDR3 DNA: TGTGCCAGCAGCTTGGCTTTTTCGGGGGTCGTGCAAGAGACCCAGTACTTC. This sequence encodes CASSLAFSGVVQETQYF. J is TRBJ2-5 and V is TRBV5-6; TRBD2 might be the D (6 bases). Trimming shortened V by 0 bases and J by 2 bases, and 17 bases separated the two germline ends. Germline-derived CDR1 and CDR2 are SGHDT and YYEEEE. The CDR3 has 17 amino acids.

V and J are TRBV4-1 and TRBJ1-5; 7 bases line up with TRBD1. Per germline, CDR1 MGHRA and CDR2 YSYEKL. The CDR3 spans 15 residues. V lost 4 bases to trimming and J lost 3 bases; unmatched junction nucleotides: 6. CDR3 amino acids: CASSRLTGPNQPQHF. CDR3 coding DNA: TGCGCCAGCAGCCGTCTGACAGGGCCCAATCAGCCCCAGCATTTT.

The chain links TRBV7-3 to TRBJ2-1, with D tentatively TRBD2 (6 bases). V was clipped by 3 bases and J by 0 bases, with 9 bases between them. The CDR3 contains 15 residues. Germline V gives CDR1 SGHTA, CDR2 FQGTGA. CDR3 in amino acids: CASSFSGSSYNEQFF. The CDR3 coding sequence is TGTGCCAGCAGCTTCTCCGGGAGCTCCTACAATGAGCAGTTCTTC.

DNA of the CDR3: TGTGCCAGCTCACCTCCAAACAGGGTGGGGGAGCAGTACTTC. Protein product: CASSPPNRVGEQYF. V usage is TRBV18 and J usage is TRBJ2-7, with D possibly matching TRBD1 (6 bases). Deletions cut 3 bases from V and 7 bases from J, with 16 bases between. This CDR3 is built from 14 residues. Germline V gene sequence: CDR1 KGHSH, CDR2 LQKENI.

V gene TRBV28 combines with J gene TRBJ1-1, with 8 bases aligning to TRBD1. Germline values: CDR1 MDHEN, CDR2 SYDVKM. After removal of 4 bases from V and 4 bases from J, the junction contained 8 bases not matched to a gene. The CDR3 spans 15 residues. The DNA for the CDR3 is TGTGCCAGCAGTTCCCTAGGACAGGGAACCACTGAAGCTTTCTTT. This sequence encodes CASSSLGQGTTEAFF.

The chain links TRBV5-1 to TRBJ1-1, with 9 bases identical to TRBD1. The CDR3 extends over 13 amino acids. Germline V lookup: CDR1 SGHRS, CDR2 YFSETQ. The trim removed 4 bases at V and 6 bases at J, leaving 4 bases unmatched. The CDR3 protein is CASSPGTGPEAFF. The CDR3 nucleotides read TGCGCCAGCAGCCCAGGGACAGGGCCTGAAGCTTTCTTT.